Below are 24 T cell receptor beta chains sequenced from a single sample in a study of T cell changes during pregnancy in multiple sclerosis. The repertoire was sequenced with immunoSEQ multiplex PCR; TCRdb's copy has only in-frame clones and lacks some. The sample lists 45,000 to 65,000 clones, roughly 92% occurring once. The sample in question was CD8+ T cells from peripheral blood mononuclear cells, obtained in the third trimester of pregnancy. Receptors originate from a female donor with multiple sclerosis, enrolled in a pregnancy study.

The chain joins TRBV5-1 to TRBJ2-1; 8 bases map to TRBD1. V shed 2 bases, J shed 7 bases, and the junction held 8 bases outside the gene matches. The CDR3 is made up of 15 amino acids. In germline, CDR1 is SGHRS, CDR2 YFSETQ. Here the CDR3 DNA reads TGCGCCAGCAGCTTAGGACAGGGAGCCGGGAATGAGCAGTTCTTC. Translated: CASSLGQGAGNEQFF.

This clone came up once. The rearrangement links TRBV13 to TRBJ2-1; 9 bases are shared with TRBD1. The V gene end was trimmed by 5 bases and the J gene end by 12 bases; junction bases not matched to a gene: 14. CDR1 is PRHDT and CDR2 is FYEKMQ in the germline V gene (reference sequence). The CDR3 has 15 amino acids. For the CDR3, the DNA is TGTGCCAGCAGCGACTTACAGGGGGCGGAGAGAATGCAGTTCTTC. The encoded protein is CASSDLQGAERMQFF.

This clone was detected once. The J gene is TRBJ2-5, the V gene TRBV5-1, with 12 bases identical to TRBD2. From germline, CDR1 is SGHRS and CDR2 YFSETQ. The CDR3 consists of 17 residues. Unmatched junction bases numbered 9, after V lost 0 bases and J lost 6 bases. The CDR3 DNA follows: TGCGCCAGCAGCTTGGAACTAGCGGGAGGAGGTGATCAGACCCAGTACTTC. It yields the protein CASSLELAGGGDQTQYF.

CDR3: CATSREASGGLYNEQFF. CDR3 nucleotide sequence: TGTGCCACCAGCAGAGAGGCTAGCGGGGGCCTCTACAATGAGCAGTTCTTC. The chain uses TRBV15 and TRBJ2-1; 10 positions agree with TRBD2. The ends lost 0 bases at V and 3 bases at J; junction bases unmatched: 5. Germline CDR1 is LNHNV and CDR2 is YYDKDF (reference sequence). The CDR3 spans 17 residues.

This sequence joins TRBV2 and TRBJ2-7; weak D call: TRBD2 (6 bases). The CDR3 sequence is 16 residues long. Germline loops: CDR1 SNHLY, CDR2 FYNNEI. Trimming shortened V by 3 bases and J by 2 bases, and 17 bases separated the two germline ends. The CDR3 here is CASSDLEPGGTYEQYF. CDR3 bases: TGTGCCAGCAGTGACTTGGAGCCCGGAGGGACCTACGAGCAGTACTTC.

The rearrangement uses TRBV5-4 and TRBJ2-3, with no clear D. Per the germline V gene, CDR1 is SGHNT and CDR2 is YYREEE (reference sequence). V was shortened by 4 bases and J by 5 bases, with 20 bases between the two germline ends. The CDR3 runs to 16 residues. The CDR3 loop is CASSLRRPTTGDTQYF. For the CDR3, the DNA is TGTGCCAGCAGCCTGCGGCGGCCTACCACGGGAGATACGCAGTATTTT.

This chain uses TRBV7-2 with TRBJ1-1; D unresolved. The CDR3 has 14 amino acids. Germline lookup yields CDR1 SGHTA and CDR2 FQGNSA. The V gene lost 4 bases and the J gene lost 4 bases, with 13 bases spanning the gap. The CDR3 DNA reads as TGTGCCAGCAGCTCCACACCGTTCAGCACTGAAGCTTTCTTT. Residues: CASSSTPFSTEAFF.

This clone was seen a handful of times. V is TRBV9 and J is TRBJ1-3; 7 bases match TRBD1. The CDR3 runs 15 residues. Germline V gene data show CDR1 as SGDLS and CDR2 as YYNGEE. V lost 0 bases, J lost 6 bases, and 6 bases stayed unmatched. The CDR3 DNA is TGTGCCAGCAGCGTAGACAGGGGATCACCAAACACCATATATTTT. Its translation: CASSVDRGSPNTIYF. Complete variable domain (other parts from reference TRBV9 and TRBJ1-3): DSGVTQTPKHLITATGQRVTLRCSPRSGDLSVYWYQQSLDQGLQFLIQYYNGEERAKGNILERFSAQQFPDLHSELNLSSLELGDSALYFCASSVDRGSPNTIYFGEGSWLTVV.

V usage is TRBV7-6 and J usage is TRBJ2-2; TRBD2 might be the D (6 bases). Trimming removed 8 bases from V and 0 bases from J, with 13 bases in between. Germline loops: CDR1 SGHVS, CDR2 FNYEAQ. This CDR3 is built from 15 residues. CDR3 nucleotides: TGTGCCAGCGTAGGAGGGGACTCGAACACCGGGGAGCTGTTTTTT. Translation gives CASVGGDSNTGELFF.

The gene calls are TRBV18 and TRBJ1-2, with D perhaps matching TRBD1 (5 bases). V was pared by 3 bases and J by 8 bases, with 19 bases between. CDR1 is KGHSH and CDR2 is LQKENI in the germline V gene. The CDR3 runs 15 residues. The CDR3 nucleotides are TGTGCCAGCTCACCTGTGGGGCGGAGGGAAGGAGGCTACACCTTC. This encodes CASSPVGRREGGYTF.

The genes are TRBV7-9 and TRBJ1-5; 9 nucleotides agree with TRBD1. V lost 1 base and J lost 1; bases outside the gene matches: 2. Germline-derived CDR1 and CDR2 are SEHNR and FQNEAQ (reference sequence). The CDR3 loop spans 16 amino acids. The CDR3, as DNA: TGTGCCAGCAGCTTAGAGGGACAGGGAAGCAATCAGCCCCAGCATTTT. It is translated as CASSLEGQGSNQPQHF.

This sequence joins TRBV28 and TRBJ2-2, with 9 bases matching TRBD2. V was pared by 3 bases and J by 6 bases, with 5 bases of the junction left unmatched. The CDR3 spans 15 residues. Germline lookup yields CDR1 MDHEN and CDR2 SYDVKM. CDR3 in DNA: TGTGCCAGCAGTTTCCGCGGGAGGGGGTCCGGGGAGCTGTTTTTT. This translates into CASSFRGRGSGELFF.

The V gene is TRBV19, the J gene TRBJ2-1; D call uncertain. Germline V gene lookup returns CDR1 LNHDA and CDR2 SQIVND (reference sequence). The CDR3 covers 14 residues. Trimming stripped 5 bases from V and 9 bases from J, with 17 bases between. CDR3 region: CASSPLSMSIEQFF. CDR3 in DNA: TGTGCCAGTAGTCCATTATCAATGAGCATTGAGCAGTTCTTC.

The chain links TRBV7-9 to TRBJ2-1, with no clear D. There are 14 residues in the CDR3. V was cut by 11 bases and J by 2 bases, with 16 bases left in between. From germline, CDR1 is SEHNR and CDR2 FQNEAQ (reference sequence). CDR3 loop: CAPTPLSPYNEQFF. DNA for the CDR3: TGTGCCCCAACCCCGTTGAGCCCCTACAATGAGCAGTTCTTC.

This sequence joins TRBV7-8 and TRBJ2-5, with D perhaps TRBD1 (6 bases). The CDR3 contains 14 residues. CDR1 is SGHVS and CDR2 is FQNEAQ in the germline V gene. The V end lost 4 bases, the J end lost 0 bases, and 9 bases lay between the germline ends. CDR3 region: CASSYTGYQETQYF. CDR3 in DNA: TGTGCCAGCAGCTATACAGGGTACCAAGAGACCCAGTACTTC.

The chain is built from TRBV4-1 and TRBJ2-7, with D possibly being TRBD2 (5 bases). V was pared by 4 bases and J by 3 bases, with 10 bases between. Germline V gene lookup returns CDR1 MGHRA and CDR2 YSYEKL. The CDR3 has 13 amino acids. This CDR3 reads CASSPGIYYEQYF. CDR3 in DNA: TGCGCCAGCAGCCCCGGGATTTACTACGAGCAGTACTTC.

V gene TRBV6-9 combines with J gene TRBJ2-1; the match to TRBD2 covers 11 bases. With 5 bases clipped from V and 2 bases from J, the junction kept 14 bases outside the gene matches. Germline V gene lookup returns CDR1 MNHGY and CDR2 SVAAGI. This CDR3 spans 19 amino acids. CDR3 protein: CASSPTSGRPPPTYNEQFF. CDR3 bases: TGTGCCAGCAGTCCTACTAGCGGGAGACCCCCCCCCACCTACAATGAGCAGTTCTTC.

The chain combines TRBV19 with TRBJ2-2; TRBD2 agrees at 11 bases. J gave up 8 bases and V 3 bases, and 5 bases lay outside the gene matches. This CDR3 has 15 residues. Germline-derived CDR1 and CDR2 are LNHDA and SQIVND (reference sequence). The CDR3 reads CASSIFTSGSGELFF. The CDR3 DNA reads TGTGCCAGTAGTATTTTCACTAGCGGGAGTGGGGAGCTGTTTTTT. The whole variable domain, filled in from reference TRBV19 and TRBJ2-2, reads DGGITQSPKYLFRKEGQNVTLSCEQNLNHDAMYWYRQDPGQGLRLIYYSQIVNDFQKGDIAEGYSVSREKKESFPLTVTSAQKNPTAFYLCASSIFTSGSGELFFGEGSRLTVL.

V and J are TRBV27 and TRBJ2-7, with a weak D call TRBD2 (6 bases). The CDR3 extends over 12 amino acids. V lost 6 bases and J lost 7, with 13 bases in between. Germline V gene data show CDR1 as MNHEY and CDR2 as SMNVEV (reference sequence). The CDR3 DNA sequence: TGTGCCAGCAGAGAGCGGGCCGGAGAGCAGTACTTC. Its translation: CASRERAGEQYF.

This rearrangement joins TRBV27 to TRBJ2-5; 7 bases are shared with TRBD2. V gave up 2 bases and J gave up 2 bases; unmatched junction bases: 11. The CDR3 runs 17 residues. Germline CDR1 reads MNHEY; CDR2 reads SMNVEV (reference sequence). The DNA of the CDR3 is TGTGCCAGCAGTTTAACAACTCGGCGGGGGATTCAAGAGACCCAGTACTTC. Protein: CASSLTTRRGIQETQYF.

The chain is built from TRBV4-1 and TRBJ2-2, with D uncertain. The V and J ends lost 1 base and 1 base respectively, with 4 bases between them. This CDR3 is built from 14 residues. The germline gives CDR1 MGHRA, CDR2 YSYEKL. The DNA of the CDR3 is TGCGCCAGCAGCCAAGTTATGAACACCGGGGAGCTGTTTTTT. It specifies CASSQVMNTGELFF.

The chain carries TRBV13 and TRBJ2-3, with 14 nucleotides matching TRBD2. The CDR3 contains 17 residues. Germline V CDR1 and CDR2: PRHDT, FYEKMQ (reference sequence). Trimming took 3 bases from V and 3 from J; bases not matched to a gene: 5. The CDR3 nucleotides are TGTGCCAGCAGCTTCAGACTAGCGGGAGGGTTAACAGATACGCAGTATTTT. It specifies CASSFRLAGGLTDTQYF. Supplemented by reference TRBV13 and TRBJ2-3, the full variable domain reads AAGVIQSPRHLIKEKRETATLKCYPIPRHDTVYWYQQGPGQDPQFLISFYEKMQSDKGSIPDRFSAQQFSDYHSELNMSSLELGDSALYFCASSFRLAGGLTDTQYFGPGTRLTVL.

The V and J genes are TRBV9 and TRBJ2-3, with 8 bases aligning to TRBD1. V lost 1 base to trimming and J lost 4 bases; unmatched junction nucleotides: 5. In germline, CDR1 is SGDLS, CDR2 YYNGEE. This CDR3 is built from 15 residues. Here the CDR3 reads CASSVTQGASDTQYF. The CDR3, as DNA: TGTGCCAGCAGCGTAACGCAGGGGGCGTCAGATACGCAGTATTTT.

This chain connects TRBV27 to TRBJ2-3; 7 nucleotides align to TRBD2. The V and J ends lost 4 bases and 1 base, in that order; junction bases with no gene match: 5. The CDR3 consists of 15 residues. Germline CDR1 and CDR2: MNHEY and SMNVEV (reference sequence). The CDR3 sequence is CASSSPGGGTDTQYF. The DNA for the CDR3 is TGTGCCAGCAGTTCGCCGGGGGGTGGCACAGATACGCAGTATTTT.